This T cell receptor beta chain was recovered during a study of blood T cell repertoires in COVID-19. Study at large: The cDNA or gDNA used as material had been derived from T cells, B-cell-depleted T cells, or PBMCs.

Using immunoSEQ multiplex PCR, the repertoire was profiled, and TCRdb retains in-frame clones only, with some absent. The sample shows approximately 230,000 clones, roughly 88% of them seen only once. The sequencing sample was made of peripheral blood. This TCR derives from a young woman with COVID-19, enrolled during active disease.

CDR3 protein: CASGQGADTQYF. The CDR3 DNA reads TGTGCCAGTGGACAGGGAGCAGATACGCAGTATTTT. This chain links TRBV6-5 with TRBJ2-3; 8 nucleotides line up with TRBD1. CDR3 length equals 12 residues. The V gene end was trimmed by 9 bases and the J gene end by 4 bases; junction bases not matched to a gene: 3. Germline values: CDR1 MNHEY, CDR2 SVGAGI.